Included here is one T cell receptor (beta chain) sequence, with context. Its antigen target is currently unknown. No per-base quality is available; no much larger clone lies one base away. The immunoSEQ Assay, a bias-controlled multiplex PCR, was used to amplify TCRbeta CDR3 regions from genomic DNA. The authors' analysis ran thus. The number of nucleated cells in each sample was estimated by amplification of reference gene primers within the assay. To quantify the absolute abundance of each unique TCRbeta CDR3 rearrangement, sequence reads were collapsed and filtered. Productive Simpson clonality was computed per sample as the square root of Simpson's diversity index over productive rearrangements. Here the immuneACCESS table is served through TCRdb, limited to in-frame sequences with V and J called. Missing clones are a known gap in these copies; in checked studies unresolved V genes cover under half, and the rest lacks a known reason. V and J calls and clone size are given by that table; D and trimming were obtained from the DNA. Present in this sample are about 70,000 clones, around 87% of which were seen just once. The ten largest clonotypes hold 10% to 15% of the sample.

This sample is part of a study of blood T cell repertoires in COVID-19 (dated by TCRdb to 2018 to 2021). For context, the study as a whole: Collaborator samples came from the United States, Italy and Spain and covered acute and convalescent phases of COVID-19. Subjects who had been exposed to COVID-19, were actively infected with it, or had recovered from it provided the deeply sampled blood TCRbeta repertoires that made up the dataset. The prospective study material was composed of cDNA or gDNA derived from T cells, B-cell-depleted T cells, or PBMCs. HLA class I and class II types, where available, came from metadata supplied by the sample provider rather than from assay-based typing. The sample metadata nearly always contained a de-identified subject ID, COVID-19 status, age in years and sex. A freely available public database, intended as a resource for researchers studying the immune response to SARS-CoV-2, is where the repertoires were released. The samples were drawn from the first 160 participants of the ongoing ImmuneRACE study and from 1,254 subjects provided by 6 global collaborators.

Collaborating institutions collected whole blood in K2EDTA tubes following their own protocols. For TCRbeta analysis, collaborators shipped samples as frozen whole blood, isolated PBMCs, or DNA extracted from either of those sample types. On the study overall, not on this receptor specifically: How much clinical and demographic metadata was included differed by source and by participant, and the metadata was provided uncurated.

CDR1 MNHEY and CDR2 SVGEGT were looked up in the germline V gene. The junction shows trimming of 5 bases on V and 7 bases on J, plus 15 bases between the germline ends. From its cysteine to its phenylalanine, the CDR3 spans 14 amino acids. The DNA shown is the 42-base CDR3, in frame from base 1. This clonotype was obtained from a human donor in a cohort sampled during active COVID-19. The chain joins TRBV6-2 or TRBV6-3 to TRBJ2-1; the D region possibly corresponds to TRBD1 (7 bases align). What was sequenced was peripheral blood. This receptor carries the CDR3 CASSGGGVINEQFF. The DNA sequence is TGTGCCAGCAGTGGAGGGGGCGTAATTAATGAGCAGTTCTTC.